This TCR beta chain was identified during a study of OX40 agonist ivuxolimab in advanced cancers. About the research overall: From about 23 to 85 years was the age range, with a mean of about 54 years, and about 78% were male. Notes on the study in general: Some patients who did not respond also had low normalized T-cell clonal expansion. Compared with others, partial responders at 0.1-3.0 mg/kg displayed clonal expansion among the lowest.

Patients were ineligible given autoimmune disease history or systemic immunosuppression. On this clone: The antigen is not known.

Repertoires were generated with immunoSEQ multiplex PCR, while TCRdb's copy carries only in-frame clones and drops some. This sample has about 19,000 clones, with roughly 71% found just once. Germline V gene sequence: CDR1 SEHNR, CDR2 FQNEAQ (reference sequence). CDR3 length: 18 residues. V trimming: 0 bases; J trimming: 2 bases; junction bases outside the gene matches: 7. This receptor was obtained from an adult with an advanced solid tumor such as melanoma, head and neck, liver or kidney cancer. Sample: CD4+ or CD8+ T cells sorted from blood, taken in a trial of the OX40 agonist ivuxolimab. The chain joins TRBV7-9 to TRBJ2-3; 11 bases match TRBD2. CDR3 amino acids: CASSLALLAGVNTDTQYF. The CDR3 coding sequence is TGTGCCAGCAGCTTAGCCTTACTAGCGGGAGTGAACACAGATACGCAGTATTTT.